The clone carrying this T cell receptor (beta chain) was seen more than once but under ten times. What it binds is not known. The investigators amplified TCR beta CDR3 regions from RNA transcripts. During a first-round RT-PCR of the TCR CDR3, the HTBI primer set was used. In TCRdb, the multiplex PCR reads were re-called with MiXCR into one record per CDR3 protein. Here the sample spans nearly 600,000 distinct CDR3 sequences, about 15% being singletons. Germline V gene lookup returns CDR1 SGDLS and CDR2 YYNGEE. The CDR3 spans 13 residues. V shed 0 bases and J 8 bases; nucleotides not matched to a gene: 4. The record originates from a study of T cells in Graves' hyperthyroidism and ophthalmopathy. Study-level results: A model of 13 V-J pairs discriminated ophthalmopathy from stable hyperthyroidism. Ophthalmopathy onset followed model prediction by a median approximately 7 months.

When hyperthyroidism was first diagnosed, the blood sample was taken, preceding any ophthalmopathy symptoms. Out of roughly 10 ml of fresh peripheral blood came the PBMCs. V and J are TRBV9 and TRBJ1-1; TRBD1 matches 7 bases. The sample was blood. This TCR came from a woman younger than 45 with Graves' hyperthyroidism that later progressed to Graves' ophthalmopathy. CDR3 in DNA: TGTGCCAGCAGCGTAGAGGGAGGGGGCGAAGCTTTCTTT. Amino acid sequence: CASSVEGGGEAFF.